Below, 18 T cell receptor beta chains from the same sample are listed, as sequenced in a study of blood T cell repertoires in COVID-19. Generated by immunoSEQ multiplex PCR, the TCRdb table keeps only in-frame clones and is missing some. The sample includes just over 300,000 clones, roughly 90% seen only once; the top ten take approximately 4.3%. Sequences were obtained from PBMCs or T cells enriched from blood (not recorded which). The source is a woman aged 18-29 years with acute COVID-19.

The chain joins TRBV27 to TRBJ2-5; D is perhaps TRBD1 (6 bases). The CDR3 has 18 residues. The V gene's germline CDR1 is MNHEY and CDR2 SMNVEV (reference sequence). Between the trimmed V and J ends, which lost 7 bases and 2 bases, there was a span of 26 bases. The CDR3 DNA sequence: TGTGCCAGCAATCCGACCTACCGGGACACCGAGATGCAAGAGACCCAGTACTTC. Translating it yields CASNPTYRDTEMQETQYF.

The genes are TRBV7-9 and TRBJ2-1; D may be TRBD2 (6 bases). The CDR3 has 14 residues. V lost 5 bases, J lost 5 bases, and 13 bases lay in between. Germline V gene lookup returns CDR1 SEHNR and CDR2 FQNEAQ (reference sequence). CDR3 amino acids: CASSAWRDHNEQFF. The CDR3 bases are TGTGCCAGCAGCGCCTGGCGGGACCACAATGAGCAGTTCTTC.

CDR3 sequence: CASSEPGPSNYNEQFF. For the CDR3, the DNA is TGTGCCAGCAGCGAACCAGGTCCCTCCAACTACAATGAGCAGTTCTTC. The chain carries TRBV9 and TRBJ2-1; no clear D. Germline V gives CDR1 SGDLS, CDR2 YYNGEE. This CDR3 is 16 amino acids long. The V end was cut by 3 bases, the J end by 3 bases, with 16 bases between.

This clone turned up a few times. The V gene is TRBV7-2, the J gene TRBJ1-5; 10 bases map to TRBD1. Trimming at V came to 1 base and at J to 7 bases, leaving 10 bases not matched to a gene. The germline V gene has CDR1 SGHTA and CDR2 FQGNSA. This CDR3 spans 17 amino acids. This CDR3 reads CASSLGYDRGRSQPQHF. The DNA of the CDR3 is TGTGCCAGCAGCTTAGGCTACGACAGGGGGCGCTCCCAGCCCCAGCATTTT.

This chain uses TRBV5-1 with TRBJ2-2; 14 bases match TRBD2. The CDR3 has 17 residues. The V gene's germline CDR1 is SGHRS and CDR2 YFSETQ. V shed 5 bases and J 3 bases; nucleotides not matched to a gene: 6. The CDR3, as DNA: TGCGCCAGCAGACGACTAGCGGGAGGGCCCGACACCGGGGAGCTGTTTTTT. It codes for CASRRLAGGPDTGELFF.

The chain uses TRBV5-8 and TRBJ2-1; D is unresolved. The CDR3 sequence is 15 residues long. Trimming cost V 3 bases and J 0 bases, with 10 bases left between them. The germline gives CDR1 SGHTS, CDR2 YDEGEE. DNA for the CDR3: TGTGCCAGCAGCTCACCCGGGTACTCCTACAATGAGCAGTTCTTC. It specifies CASSSPGYSYNEQFF.

The chain carries TRBV28 and TRBJ2-7; D is ambiguous. CDR1 is MDHEN, CDR2 SYDVKM, per germline. The length of the CDR3 is 11 residues. Trimming stripped 3 bases from V and 7 bases from J, with 7 bases between. The CDR3 DNA reads as TGTGCCAGCAGTTTCAGATGGGAGCAGTACTTC. This gives the protein CASSFRWEQYF.

The rearrangement uses TRBV27 and TRBJ2-1; 10 nucleotides match TRBD2. Trimming took 7 bases from V and 6 from J; bases not matched to a gene: 12. Germline values: CDR1 MNHEY, CDR2 SMNVEV (reference sequence). CDR3 length: 16 residues. CDR3 residues: CASMKGALAGVNEQFF. In DNA form, the CDR3 reads TGTGCCAGCATGAAGGGTGCGCTAGCGGGAGTCAATGAGCAGTTCTTC.

This chain uses TRBV19 with TRBJ1-1; possibly TRBD1 for D (5 bases). Germline CDR1 LNHDA, CDR2 SQIVND (reference sequence). The CDR3 contains 15 residues. Deletions cut 5 bases from V and 4 bases from J, with 17 bases between. The CDR3, as DNA: TGTGCCAGTAGTGGGGGGAAAACGGGGAGCACTGAAGCTTTCTTT. Translation gives CASSGGKTGSTEAFF. The variable domain in full, with the rest retrieved from reference TRBV19 and TRBJ1-1, is DGGITQSPKYLFRKEGQNVTLSCEQNLNHDAMYWYRQDPGQGLRLIYYSQIVNDFQKGDIAEGYSVSREKKESFPLTVTSAQKNPTAFYLCASSGGKTGSTEAFFGQGTRLTVV.

The rearrangement joins TRBV7-3 to TRBJ2-1; 13 nucleotides agree with TRBD2. This CDR3 region has 15 residues. CDR1 is SGHTA and CDR2 is FQGTGA in the germline V gene. V gave up 4 bases and J gave up 5 bases; unmatched junction bases: 2. The CDR3 DNA sequence: TGTGCCAGCAGCTCCGGGACTAGCGGGAACAATGAGCAGTTCTTC. This gives the protein CASSSGTSGNNEQFF.

The rearrangement uses TRBV3-1 (or the pseudogene TRBV3-2) and TRBJ2-3; the match to TRBD2 covers 9 bases. The germline V gene has CDR1 LGHDT and CDR2 YNNKEL (reference sequence). V lost 4 bases to trimming and J lost 3 bases; unmatched junction nucleotides: 2. CDR3 size: 14 residues. The CDR3 loop reads CASSRGRATDTQYF. CDR3 nucleotide sequence: TGTGCCAGCAGCCGCGGGAGGGCAACAGATACGCAGTATTTT.

V usage is TRBV28 and J usage is TRBJ1-2, with D unclear. Trimming removed 7 bases from V and 1 base from J, with 10 bases in between. The CDR3 length is 13 residues. Per the germline V gene, CDR1 is MDHEN and CDR2 is SYDVKM. In nucleotides, the CDR3 is TGTGCCAGCACCGTAACAAGTAACTATGGCTACACCTTC. Amino acid sequence: CASTVTSNYGYTF.

This chain uses TRBV28 with TRBJ1-2, with D maybe TRBD1 (6 bases). Germline CDR1 is MDHEN and CDR2 is SYDVKM. This CDR3 region has 13 residues. Trimming removed 2 bases from V and 4 bases from J, with 8 bases in between. The CDR3 DNA is TGTGCCAGCAGTTTAACAGGGCCCTATGGCTACACCTTC. Encoded protein: CASSLTGPYGYTF.

This chain connects TRBV29-1 to TRBJ2-5, with D perhaps matching TRBD2 (7 bases). Looked up from germline, CDR1 is SQVTM and CDR2 is ANQGSEA. The V and J ends lost 4 bases and 5 bases respectively, with 17 bases between them. CDR3 length: 14 residues. In DNA form, the CDR3 reads TGCAGCGTTGCCATTACAGGGCGGGGGGAGACCCAGTACTTC. Translated: CSVAITGRGETQYF. Drawing the rest from reference TRBV29-1 and TRBJ2-5, the complete variable domain is SAVISQKPSRDICQRGTSLTIQCQVDSQVTMMFWYRQQPGQSLTLIATANQGSEATYESGFVIDKFPISRPNLTFSTLTVSNMSPEDSSIYLCSVAITGRGETQYFGPGTRLLVL.

The rearrangement links TRBV11-2 to TRBJ2-3, with 9 bases aligning to TRBD1. Germline trimming cut 3 bases from V and 6 bases from J; bases unmatched to any gene: 10. The germline CDR1 and CDR2 sequences are SGHAT and FQNNGV. The CDR3 is 16 amino acids. The DNA of the CDR3 is TGTGCCAGCAGCTTGTCGGCCGGGACAGGGAGTGATACGCAGTATTTT. Its protein product is CASSLSAGTGSDTQYF.

The chain uses TRBV5-8 and TRBJ1-5, with D perhaps TRBD1 (5 bases). Germline V CDR1 and CDR2: SGHTS, YDEGEE. The CDR3 runs to 15 residues. V was cut by 6 bases and J by 7 bases, with 20 bases left in between. CDR3 DNA sequence: TGTGCCAGCAAATATAGGGGCCCCTTAGGACAGCCCCAGCATTTT. Protein: CASKYRGPLGQPQHF.

V and J are TRBV19 and TRBJ2-7; perhaps TRBD1 as D (6 bases). Germline V gene lookup returns CDR1 LNHDA and CDR2 SQIVND (reference sequence). The CDR3 consists of 15 residues. V shed 5 bases and J shed 7 bases, with 21 bases lying between them. The CDR3 region is CASSLTGIFVSEQYF. CDR3 DNA: TGTGCCAGTAGTCTAACAGGGATATTCGTTTCGGAGCAGTACTTC.

V gene TRBV14 combines with J gene TRBJ2-1, with a possible D match to TRBD2 (5 bases). Germline CDR1 is SGHDN and CDR2 is FVKESK. This CDR3 comprises 19 residues. V dropped 0 bases and J dropped 0 bases, with 18 bases sitting between them. The CDR3, as DNA: TGTGCCAGCAGCCAAGATAGGCGACTACCCTACCTCTCCTACAATGAGCAGTTCTTC. It translates to CASSQDRRLPYLSYNEQFF.